This T cell receptor beta chain appears in the sequencing data of a study of blood T cell repertoires in COVID-19. Original handling: Quantification of nucleated cells was approximated via reference gene primer amplification. Assay: immunoSEQ multiplex PCR; the TCRdb copy retains only in-frame clones and omits some. V and J calls and clone size follow that table, whereas D and trimming were derived from the DNA. The profile shows some 160,000 clones, about 80% of them singletons. Participants came from roughly 23 US areas, aged about 18 to 100 years. Germline V CDR1 and CDR2: SEHNR, FQNEAQ (reference sequence). Germline trimming cut 5 bases from V and 5 bases from J; bases unmatched to any gene: 10. The CDR3 length is 16 residues. This clone was observed a handful of times.

The clonotype comes from a woman aged 55-70 years who had recovered from COVID-19. The sample taken for sequencing was PBMCs or T cells enriched from blood (not recorded which). The rearrangement links TRBV7-9 to TRBJ1-4; 8 nucleotides agree with TRBD1. The CDR3 bases are TGTGCCAGCAGCCGCCGGGACAGGCGGTTAAATGAAAAACTGTTTTTT. Translating it yields CASSRRDRRLNEKLFF. The entire variable domain, with the rest obtained from reference TRBV7-9 and TRBJ1-4, is as follows: DTGVSQNPRHKITKRGQNVTFRCDPISEHNRLYWYRQTLGQGPEFLTYFQNEAQLEKSRLLSDRFSAERPKGSFSTLEIQRTEQGDSAMYLCASSRRDRRLNEKLFFGSGTQLSVL.